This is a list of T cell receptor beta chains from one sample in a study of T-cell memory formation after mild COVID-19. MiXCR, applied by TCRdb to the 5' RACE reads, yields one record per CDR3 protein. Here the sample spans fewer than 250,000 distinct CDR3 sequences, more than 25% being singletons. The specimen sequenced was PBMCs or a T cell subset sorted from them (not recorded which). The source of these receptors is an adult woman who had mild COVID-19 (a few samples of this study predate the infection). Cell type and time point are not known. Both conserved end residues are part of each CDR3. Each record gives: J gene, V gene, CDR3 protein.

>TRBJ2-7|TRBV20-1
CSARGTSGGYEQYF
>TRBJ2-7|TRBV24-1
CATSDTDGRGQYF
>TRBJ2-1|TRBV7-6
CASSLGTGLEQFF
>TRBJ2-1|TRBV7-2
CASSLGVSRMGQFF
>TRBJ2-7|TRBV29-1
CSVGEPAGEQYF
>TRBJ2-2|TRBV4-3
CASSQDSVAGESDTGELFF
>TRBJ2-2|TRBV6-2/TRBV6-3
CASSRRLNYYGELFF
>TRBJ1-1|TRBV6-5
CASSYSRRDEAFF
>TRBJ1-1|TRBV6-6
CASSYPDFTEAFF
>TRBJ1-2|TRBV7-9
CASSLEGTGDYGYTF
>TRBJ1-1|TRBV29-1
CSVEARLMNTEAFF
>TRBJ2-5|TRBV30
CAWSGLAGTQETQYF
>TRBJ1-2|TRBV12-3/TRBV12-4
CASSHRDRVVPGYTF
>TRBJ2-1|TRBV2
CASSVGVRYNEQFF
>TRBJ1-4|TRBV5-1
CASSLAMGTVDLLFF
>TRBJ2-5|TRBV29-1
CSAEGQETQYF
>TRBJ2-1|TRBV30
CAWSVSLAGAHEQFF
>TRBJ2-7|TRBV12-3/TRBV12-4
CASSFRQRPPYEQYF
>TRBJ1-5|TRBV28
CASSPGVGINQPQHF
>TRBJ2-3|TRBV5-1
CASSSPGGTDTQYF
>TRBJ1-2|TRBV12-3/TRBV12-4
CASVGERSYGYTF
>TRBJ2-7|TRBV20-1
CSARITGTYEQYF
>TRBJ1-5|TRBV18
CASSPLADSNQPQHF
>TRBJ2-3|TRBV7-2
CASSLGTAKSTDTQYF
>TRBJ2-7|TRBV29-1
CSVADGSEQYF
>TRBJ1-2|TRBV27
CASSKGAYGYTF
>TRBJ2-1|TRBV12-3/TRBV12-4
CASRKPGQGSYNEQFF
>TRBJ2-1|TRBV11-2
CASSLLAGGPVDEQFF
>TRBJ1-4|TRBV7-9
CASSFYSLGEKLFF
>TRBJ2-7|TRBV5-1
CASSSGSSYEQYF
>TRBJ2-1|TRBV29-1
CSVHLGTEQFF
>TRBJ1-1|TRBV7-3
CASSPLQGTEAFF
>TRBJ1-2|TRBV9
CASSVAGGSYTF
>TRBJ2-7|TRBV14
CASSRPPGPKREQYF
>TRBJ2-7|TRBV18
CASSRAGASEQYF
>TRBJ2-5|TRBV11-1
CASNILGTSGAQYF
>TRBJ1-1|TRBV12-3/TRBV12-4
CASSYVNTEAFF
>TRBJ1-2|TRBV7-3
CASSPQALGTASGYTF
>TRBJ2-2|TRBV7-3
CASSLWEPPNTGELFF
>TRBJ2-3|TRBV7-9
CASSLEWGQPHTGDTQYF
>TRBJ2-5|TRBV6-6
CASSYRGQETQYF
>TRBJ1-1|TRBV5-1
CASSPGTAGTEAFF
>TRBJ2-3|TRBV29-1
CSQGENTDTQYF
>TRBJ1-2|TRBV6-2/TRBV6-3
CASNPGGLDYGYTF
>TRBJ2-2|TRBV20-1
CSAKEGEGTGELFF
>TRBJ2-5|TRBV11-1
CASGSGDYGKTQYF
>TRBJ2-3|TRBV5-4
CASSFTSGDTQYF
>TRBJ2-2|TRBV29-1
CSVEEGQGIGELFF
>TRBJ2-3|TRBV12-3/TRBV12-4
CASSSRTSGVTDTQYF
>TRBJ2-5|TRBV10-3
CANSTGSAETQYF
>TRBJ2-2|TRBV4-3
CASSQVAPITGELFF
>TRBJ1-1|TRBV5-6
CASSRTGTGNTEAFF
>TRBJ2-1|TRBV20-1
CSARLAGDLNEQFF
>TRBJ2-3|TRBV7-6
CASSLVVYGADTQYF
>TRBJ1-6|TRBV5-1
CASSLGGQGSPLHF
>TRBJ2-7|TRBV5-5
CASSLNAGLGDEQYF
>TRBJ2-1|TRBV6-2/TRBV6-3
CASTVSVTPGSEQFF
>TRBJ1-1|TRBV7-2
CASSLGGRVGDTEAFF